The next 9 T cell receptor beta chains were all read from a single sample in a study of blood T cell repertoires in COVID-19. Profiled with immunoSEQ multiplex PCR; TCRdb holds only in-frame clones, not every one. Here the sample spans a few hundred thousand clones, less than 90% being singletons. The sequenced sample consisted of peripheral blood. All receptors derive from a man aged 60 to 75 who had recovered from COVID-19.

Only one count was recorded for this clone. The chain combines TRBV9 with TRBJ1-1, with D tentatively TRBD1 (6 bases). Per the germline V gene, CDR1 is SGDLS and CDR2 is YYNGEE. CDR3 length equals 14 residues. V lost 2 bases and J lost 1, with 9 bases in between. CDR3 sequence reads: CASSVGHPNTEAFF. In nucleotides, the CDR3 is TGTGCCAGCAGCGTGGGACACCCGAACACTGAAGCTTTCTTT. The entire variable domain, with the rest obtained from reference TRBV9 and TRBJ1-1, is as follows: DSGVTQTPKHLITATGQRVTLRCSPRSGDLSVYWYQQSLDQGLQFLIQYYNGEERAKGNILERFSAQQFPDLHSELNLSSLELGDSALYFCASSVGHPNTEAFFGQGTRLTVV.

This chain uses TRBV5-1 with TRBJ2-1, with 7 nucleotides matching TRBD2. The CDR3 spans 15 residues. Trimming at V came to 4 bases and at J to 7 bases, leaving 11 bases not matched to a gene. Germline V gene sequence: CDR1 SGHRS, CDR2 YFSETQ. The CDR3 nucleotides read TGCGCCAGCAGCCTGCCAGCGGGGACGGTTAATGAGCAGTTCTTC. Its protein product is CASSLPAGTVNEQFF.

The CDR3 coding sequence is TGCGCCAGCACCGGGACTAGCCTATCCTCTGGGGCCAACGTCCTGACTTTC. Encoded protein: CASTGTSLSSGANVLTF. This chain links TRBV5-1 with TRBJ2-6, with 9 bases lining up with TRBD2. The CDR3 is 17 amino acids. Trimming cost V 6 bases and J 0 bases; bases outside gene matches: 7. Germline V CDR1 and CDR2: SGHRS, YFSETQ.

V usage is TRBV6-5 and J usage is TRBJ2-7; the match to TRBD1 covers 10 bases. Per the germline V gene, CDR1 is MNHEY and CDR2 is SVGAGI. CDR3 length: 14 amino acids. The junction had 9 bases not matched to a gene; V was cut back by 10 bases and J by 3 bases. CDR3 region: CATGGDRGHYEQYF. The CDR3 DNA follows: TGTGCCACCGGAGGGGACAGGGGACACTACGAGCAGTACTTC.

V is TRBV2 and J is TRBJ1-1, with 8 bases fitting TRBD1. The germline gives CDR1 SNHLY, CDR2 FYNNEI. Trimming took 6 bases from V and 5 from J; bases not matched to a gene: 5. This CDR3 region has 13 residues. The CDR3, as DNA: TGTGCCAGCAGGGACAGGGTTGGTACTGAAGCTTTCTTT. Amino acid sequence: CASRDRVGTEAFF. Using reference TRBV2 and TRBJ1-1 for the parts outside the CDR3, the full variable domain is EPEVTQTPSHQVTQMGQEVILRCVPISNHLYFYWYRQILGQKVEFLVSFYNNEISEKSEIFDDQFSVERPDGSNFTLKIRSTKLEDSAMYFCASRDRVGTEAFFGQGTRLTVV.

J is TRBJ1-2 and V is TRBV28; D is ambiguous. The germline V and J ends were trimmed by 6 bases and 5 bases, with 4 bases remaining between them. Germline V lookup: CDR1 MDHEN, CDR2 SYDVKM. The length of the CDR3 is 10 residues. The CDR3 region is CASRQYGYTF. CDR3 bases: TGTGCCAGCAGACAGTATGGCTACACCTTC.

This clone was picked up one time. This chain uses TRBV4-2 with TRBJ2-3; 7 nucleotides agree with TRBD2. V lost 3 bases, J lost 4 bases, and 13 bases stayed unmatched. Germline CDR1 LGHNA, CDR2 YNFKEQ. The CDR3 contains 17 residues. CDR3 region: CASSQEAGALGSDTQYF. The CDR3 DNA reads TGTGCCAGCAGCCAGGAGGCGGGAGCCCTAGGCTCAGATACGCAGTATTTT.

The chain has TRBV10-1 and TRBJ2-7; no definite D call. The CDR3 loop spans 14 amino acids. V lost 0 bases to trimming and J lost 2 bases, with 8 bases between them. Germline CDR1 is WNHNN and CDR2 is SYGVQD (reference sequence). CDR3 nucleotide sequence: TGCGCCAGCAGTGAGTCGCCCCGGGCCTACGAGCAGTACTTC. It specifies CASSESPRAYEQYF.

J is TRBJ2-1 and V is TRBV3-1 (or the pseudogene TRBV3-2); TRBD2 agrees at 7 bases. Germline-derived CDR1 and CDR2 are LGHDT and YNNKEL (reference sequence). V was pared by 1 base and J by 8 bases, with 8 bases of the junction left unmatched. The CDR3 runs to 15 residues. For the CDR3, the DNA is TGTGCCAGCAGCCAAGCCCCTAGCGGCTCGGATGAGCAGTTCTTC. Amino acid sequence: CASSQAPSGSDEQFF.